A single sample is the source of the 21 T cell receptor beta chains below, sequenced in a study of blood T cell repertoires in COVID-19. Assay used: immunoSEQ multiplex PCR; TCRdb lists only in-frame clones, some missing. The sample carries over 300,000 clones, 65% to 90% recorded once. The sequenced material came from peripheral blood. All receptors derive from a human donor in a cohort sampled during active COVID-19.

The chain joins TRBV2 to TRBJ1-4; possibly TRBD1 for D (5 bases). The CDR3 runs to 14 residues. The V gene lost 6 bases and the J gene lost 4 bases, with 12 bases spanning the gap. Germline CDR1 reads SNHLY; CDR2 reads FYNNEI. In DNA form, the CDR3 reads TGTGCCAGCAGAGAGGGGAGGGGTAATGAAAAACTGTTTTTT. Translated, it gives CASREGRGNEKLFF.

This sequence joins TRBV4-1 and TRBJ1-2, with TRBD1 matching over 8 bases. The CDR3 has 15 amino acids. V dropped 2 bases and J dropped 4; count of bases not matched to a gene: 6. Germline loops: CDR1 MGHRA, CDR2 YSYEKL. CDR3 amino acids: CASSQQDRGGYGYTF. CDR3 nucleotides: TGCGCCAGCAGCCAACAAGACAGGGGCGGCTATGGCTACACCTTC.

The chain recombines TRBV14 with TRBJ2-7, with D maybe TRBD1 (6 bases). This CDR3 has 12 amino acids. Trimming took 1 base from V and 6 from J, leaving 7 bases between them. Germline V lookup: CDR1 SGHDN, CDR2 FVKESK. CDR3 residues: CASSQGTVEQYF. The CDR3 DNA reads TGTGCCAGCAGCCAAGGGACAGTCGAGCAGTACTTC.

The rearrangement uses TRBV27 and TRBJ2-2, with 7 bases identical to TRBD1. With 6 bases clipped from V and 7 bases from J, the junction kept 5 bases outside the gene matches. CDR1 MNHEY and CDR2 SMNVEV come from the germline V gene (reference sequence). This CDR3 has 13 amino acids. DNA of the CDR3: TGTGCCAGCAGCCACAGGGGCGACGGGGAGCTGTTTTTT. Translation: CASSHRGDGELFF.

This clone is judged medium-sized. The chain has TRBV3-1 (or the pseudogene TRBV3-2) and TRBJ1-2; 10 nucleotides align to TRBD1. Unmatched junction bases numbered 9, after V lost 2 bases and J lost 0 bases. Germline-derived CDR1 and CDR2 are LGHDT and YNNKEL (reference sequence). The CDR3 consists of 18 residues. CDR3 protein: CASSQLSGTGVANYGYTF. The CDR3 DNA reads TGTGCCAGCAGCCAACTTTCCGGGACAGGGGTTGCTAACTATGGCTACACCTTC.

There are a few counts of this clone. This chain links TRBV7-3 with TRBJ2-2, with TRBD2 matching over 10 bases. After removal of 6 bases from V and 4 bases from J, the junction contained 8 bases not matched to a gene. Germline CDR1 SGHTA, CDR2 FQGTGA. CDR3 length equals 16 residues. CDR3 amino acids: CASSPSGGAVTGELFF. In DNA form, the CDR3 reads TGTGCCAGCAGTCCCAGCGGGGGGGCCGTCACCGGGGAGCTGTTTTTT.

The chain joins TRBV19 to TRBJ2-3; TRBD1 is a possible D gene (6 bases). Germline V lookup: CDR1 LNHDA, CDR2 SQIVND (reference sequence). The CDR3 is made up of 13 amino acids. V gave up 6 bases and J gave up 2 bases, with 9 bases separating them. CDR3 residues: CASRGQTTDTQYF. As DNA, the CDR3 is TGTGCCAGTAGAGGACAGACCACAGATACGCAGTATTTT.

This clone has a single count. The rearrangement links TRBV7-3 to TRBJ1-5; tentatively, D is TRBD1 (5 bases). Germline CDR1 and CDR2: SGHTA and FQGTGA. The CDR3 contains 14 residues. Trimming stripped 3 bases from V and 5 bases from J, with 11 bases between. The DNA for the CDR3 is TGTGCCAGCAGCTTCACAGGTCCCCATCAGCCCCAGCATTTT. It is translated as CASSFTGPHQPQHF.

J is TRBJ1-6 and V is TRBV7-6; no definite D call. Germline V lookup: CDR1 SGHVS, CDR2 FNYEAQ. V gave up 0 bases and J gave up 8 bases, with 5 bases separating them. The CDR3 sequence is 13 residues long. CDR3 coding DNA: TGTGCCAGCAGCTTAGCCGGGGATTCACCCCTCCACTTT. Its translation: CASSLAGDSPLHF. Supplemented by reference TRBV7-6 and TRBJ1-6, the full variable domain reads GAGVSQSPRYKVTKRGQDVALRCDPISGHVSLYWYRQALGQGPEFLTYFNYEAQQDKSGLPNDRFSAERPEGSISTLTIQRTEQRDSAMYRCASSLAGDSPLHFGNGTRLTVT.

A single count supports this clone. The chain carries TRBV19 and TRBJ1-4, with 8 positions matching TRBD1. Per germline, CDR1 LNHDA and CDR2 SQIVND (reference sequence). This CDR3 has 16 amino acids. V lost 8 bases to trimming and J lost 7 bases; unmatched junction nucleotides: 15. The chain's CDR3 is CASERQGSMSGEKLFF. CDR3 sequence (DNA): TGTGCCAGTGAGAGACAGGGGAGTATGTCGGGTGAAAAACTGTTTTTT.

V and J are TRBV7-2 and TRBJ1-5; no definite D call. This CDR3 contains 14 residues. V dropped 1 base and J dropped 4 bases, with 8 bases sitting between them. Germline CDR1 reads SGHTA; CDR2 reads FQGNSA. Written as DNA, the CDR3 is TGTGCCAGCAGCTTAGGAACCGCGAATCAGCCCCAGCATTTT. Amino acids: CASSLGTANQPQHF.

This chain joins TRBV19 and TRBJ2-1; 10 bases fit TRBD1. Trimming cost V 3 bases and J 4 bases; bases outside gene matches: 6. Germline-derived CDR1 and CDR2 are LNHDA and SQIVND (reference sequence). The CDR3 has 16 residues. The CDR3 sequence: CASSIETGGPYNEQFF. CDR3 coding DNA: TGTGCCAGTAGTATCGAGACAGGGGGCCCTTACAATGAGCAGTTCTTC.

The chain has TRBV9 and TRBJ1-2; D possibly corresponds to TRBD1 (5 bases). The CDR3 contains 16 residues. The V gene lost 5 bases and the J gene lost 4 bases, with 21 bases spanning the gap. Germline CDR1 is SGDLS and CDR2 is YYNGEE. In DNA, the CDR3 is TGTGCCAGCAGTCAACGGGGGAGTCCCTTAGGCTATGGCTACACCTTC. It yields the protein CASSQRGSPLGYGYTF.

V gene TRBV29-1 combines with J gene TRBJ2-5; D might be TRBD2 (6 bases). The V gene lost 1 base and the J gene lost 2 bases, with 14 bases spanning the gap. The germline CDR1 and CDR2 sequences are SQVTM and ANQGSEA. This CDR3 has 15 amino acids. The CDR3, as DNA: TGCAGCGTTGAAGTCCGCGGGGTTCGACAAGAGACCCAGTACTTC. This encodes CSVEVRGVRQETQYF.

The chain links TRBV30 to TRBJ2-2; D remains unclear. There are 14 residues in the CDR3. Per the germline V gene, CDR1 is GTSNPN and CDR2 is SVGIG (reference sequence). Trimming took off 0 bases at V and 4 bases at J, with 9 bases between the two ends. The DNA of the CDR3 is TGTGCCTGGAGTGTACTCACCACCACCGGGGAGCTGTTTTTT. This gives the protein CAWSVLTTTGELFF.

This clone came up once. The genes are TRBV19 and TRBJ1-3; TRBD1 is a possible D gene (6 bases). This CDR3 is built from 16 residues. In germline, CDR1 is LNHDA, CDR2 SQIVND (reference sequence). Deletions cut 5 bases from V and 0 bases from J, with 14 bases between. CDR3 residues: CASSARTGNSGNTIYF. In nucleotides, the CDR3 is TGTGCCAGTAGTGCCAGAACAGGGAACTCTGGAAACACCATATATTTT.

This clone occurred a few times. The V call is TRBV28, the J call TRBJ2-5; D is uncertain. CDR1 is MDHEN, CDR2 SYDVKM, per germline. This CDR3 region has 14 residues. Trimming pared 4 bases from V and 1 base from J, leaving 10 bases between. The CDR3 DNA reads TGTGCCAGCAGTTCCACCTGGGCCCAAGAGACCCAGTACTTC. This gives the protein CASSSTWAQETQYF.

In this sample, this clone turned up a few times. This chain joins TRBV19 and TRBJ1-5; 8 nucleotides agree with TRBD1. Germline values: CDR1 LNHDA, CDR2 SQIVND (reference sequence). V lost 5 bases to trimming and J lost 8 bases; unmatched junction nucleotides: 5. CDR3 length: 13 residues. CDR3 loop: CASSDRGGEPQHF. CDR3 coding DNA: TGTGCCAGTAGTGACAGGGGAGGAGAGCCCCAGCATTTT.

V and J are TRBV27 and TRBJ2-5; weak D call: TRBD1 (6 bases). The CDR3 has 13 residues. Looked up from germline, CDR1 is MNHEY and CDR2 is SMNVEV (reference sequence). Trimming left V 10 bases short and J 3 bases short, with 15 bases between. The CDR3 bases are TGTGCCACCGGGATAGGGGGAGAAGAGACCCAGTACTTC. Its protein product is CATGIGGEETQYF.

This clone was recorded only once. The J gene is TRBJ1-5, the V gene TRBV6-1; TRBD1 matches at 10 bases. The CDR3 extends over 16 amino acids. Germline CDR1 MNHNS, CDR2 SASEGT. V dropped 1 base and J dropped 1; count of bases not matched to a gene: 1. CDR3 residues: CASSEGDRGSNQPQHF. The CDR3 DNA follows: TGTGCCAGCAGTGAAGGGGACAGGGGAAGCAATCAGCCCCAGCATTTT.

V is TRBV18 and J is TRBJ2-7, with 8 bases aligning to TRBD1. This CDR3 is built from 14 residues. The V and J ends lost 3 bases and 4 bases, in that order; junction bases with no gene match: 5. Germline V gives CDR1 KGHSH, CDR2 LQKENI. CDR3: CASSPGGQVYEQYF. The CDR3 nucleotides read TGTGCCAGCTCACCGGGGGGACAGGTATACGAGCAGTACTTC.